A single sample gave rise to the 20 T cell receptor beta chains below, sequenced in a study of tumor-infiltrating lymphocytes in primary liver carcinoma. Co-extracted RNA and DNA came from approximately 20-30 mg of unsorted bulk tissue. A constant-region primer primed TCR beta cDNA synthesis from about 0.45 ug of total RNA. Investigators got TCR beta libraries out of three nested multiplex PCR rounds, done with slightly modified ARM-PCR. Forward primers for TRBV1-TRBV30 and a C-beta reverse primer served the first two PCR rounds, at approximately 10 cycles each. TCRdb itself ran the multiplex PCR reads through MiXCR, one entry per CDR3 protein. The sample has under 150,000 distinct CDR3 sequences; around 70% are singletons. Input material: tumor-adjacent normal liver tissue. All receptors derive from a woman aged 60-70 years with primary liver carcinoma and hepatitis B virus infection.

This clonotype was detected many times. The rearrangement links TRBV12-3 or TRBV12-4 to TRBJ1-5; D possibly corresponds to TRBD1 (6 bases). The ends were cut back, 5 bases at V and 3 bases at J, with 14 bases in the middle. The length of the CDR3 is 15 residues. The DNA for the CDR3 is TGTGCCAGCAGTCCCGACAGGCACCCCAATCAGCCCCAGCATTTT. Translated: CASSPDRHPNQPQHF.

Details on this clonotype: One end of the junction is discordant with germline, which a read error may explain. This rearrangement joins TRBV11-2 to TRBJ2-4; D is unresolved. The CDR3 consists of 15 residues. The germline V gene encodes CDR1 SGHAT and CDR2 FQNNGV. The CDR3 loop is CAGSSPLRTKNVQYF. CDR3 in DNA: TGTGCCGGCAGCTCCCCCTTACGGACCAAAAACGTTCAGTACTTC.

Regarding this clonotype: The CDR3 does not close with the conserved phenylalanine or tryptophan, likely indicating a read error. The V and J genes are TRBV28 and TRBJ2-2; TRBD1 matches at 10 bases. This CDR3 spans 14 amino acids. Germline V gene lookup returns CDR1 MDHEN and CDR2 SYDVKM. Losses at the gene ends were 4 bases for V and 9 bases for J; bases not matched to a gene: 5. The CDR3 spells CASSWDRGIRELFL. CDR3 nucleotides: TGTGCCAGCAGTTGGGACAGGGGAATCCGGGAGCTGTTTTTA.

This clonotype was observed once. The V call is TRBV6-1, the J call TRBJ2-4; D gene ambiguous. CDR3 size: 16 residues. Trimming stripped 3 bases from V and 9 bases from J, with 21 bases between. Per germline, CDR1 MNHNS and CDR2 SASEGT. CDR3 bases: TGTGCCAGCAGTGATGGGGTGCTGGCGATTTCTACCATTCAGTACTTC. Its translation: CASSDGVLAISTIQYF.

Points on this clonotype: The junction departs from the called germline gene at one end, perhaps through a read error. V is TRBV29-1 and J is TRBJ2-7, with a tentative D call TRBD2 (5 bases). The CDR3 has 14 residues. Looked up from germline, CDR1 is SQVTM and CDR2 is ANQGSEA. The CDR3 loop reads CSVEGDGTRGELYF. DNA for the CDR3: TGCAGCGTTGAAGGGGATGGTACTAGAGGCGAGCTGTACTTC.

V is TRBV12-3 or TRBV12-4 and J is TRBJ1-2, with 7 bases aligning to TRBD1. The CDR3 loop spans 15 amino acids. Trimming removed 3 bases from V and 8 bases from J; junction bases left unmatched: 12. DNA for the CDR3: TGTGCCAGCAGTTTGGGAGGCAGGGGGACAGAAGGCTACACCTTC. It encodes CASSLGGRGTEGYTF.

A remark on this clonotype: One end of the junction fails to match germline, which may point to a read error. The chain links TRBV28 to TRBJ2-1; D might be TRBD1 or TRBD2, each matching 5 bases. CDR1 is MDHEN, CDR2 SYDVKM, per germline. This CDR3 has 17 amino acids. CDR3 bases: TGTGCCAGCAGTTTATATTGGGGATCACGGGGCTACAATGAGCAGATCTTC. Amino acid sequence: CASSLYWGSRGYNEQIF.

The J gene is TRBJ2-1, the V gene TRBV5-6, with 7 bases matching TRBD2. Germline V CDR1 and CDR2: SGHDT, YYEEEE. This CDR3 has 16 residues. With V trimmed by 5 bases and J by 13 bases, 21 bases remained unmatched. CDR3 in DNA: TGTGCCAGCAGACGAGGACTAGTGGGAGGGCCGTCTGATCAGTTCTTC. Residues: CASRRGLVGGPSDQFF.

CDR3 protein: CASLLETQYF. CDR3 DNA: TGTGCCAGCTTACTCGAGACCCAGTACTTC. This rearrangement joins TRBV11-2 to TRBJ2-5; D is undetermined. CDR1 SGHAT and CDR2 FQNNGV come from the germline V gene. V lost 8 bases, J lost 5 bases, and 6 bases lay in between. The CDR3 length is 10 residues.

The chain uses TRBV29-1 and TRBJ2-7, with 9 bases fitting TRBD1. There are 14 residues in the CDR3. V lost 5 bases and J lost 2; bases outside the gene matches: 7. Germline lookup yields CDR1 SQVTM and CDR2 ANQGSEA. The CDR3 is CSVITGGSPYEQYF. The CDR3 bases are TGCAGCGTTATAACAGGGGGCAGCCCCTACGAGCAGTACTTC.

This clonotype has a single count. A much larger clonotype is one base distant, so this may be a read error. J is TRBJ2-7 and V is TRBV11-1; 8 bases are a match to TRBD1. The CDR3 has 13 amino acids. CDR1 and CDR2 from the germline V gene are SGHAT and FQDESV (reference sequence). CDR3 in amino acids: CASSPRTGNDQYF. CDR3 in DNA: TGTGCCAGCAGCCCAAGGACAGGGAACGACCAGTACTTC.

With regard to this clonotype: The junction departs from the called germline gene at one end, perhaps through a read error. The chain is built from TRBV30 and TRBJ2-3; D remains unclear. Germline-derived CDR1 and CDR2 are GTSNPN and SVGIG (reference sequence). The CDR3 contains 12 residues. The CDR3 sequence: CDWSRSADTQYF. The CDR3 bases are TGTGACTGGAGTCGGAGTGCAGATACGCAGTATTTT.

This clonotype came up once. V is TRBV29-1 and J is TRBJ2-3; 10 nucleotides line up with TRBD1. From germline, CDR1 is SQVTM and CDR2 ANQGSEA. Trimming took 8 bases from V and 4 from J; bases not matched to a gene: 6. The CDR3 runs 13 residues. The CDR3 reads CSFGQGVSDTQYF. The CDR3 nucleotides are TGCAGCTTTGGACAGGGGGTCTCAGATACGCAGTATTTT.

The chain links TRBV15 to TRBJ2-5; possibly TRBD1 for D (5 bases). The CDR3 has 12 amino acids. Trimming removed 4 bases at V and 3 bases at J, with 6 bases between. Germline V gene sequence: CDR1 LNHNV, CDR2 YYDKDF (reference sequence). CDR3 bases: TGTGCCACCAGCACAGGGAAAGAGACCCAGTACTTC. It encodes CATSTGKETQYF.

With regard to this clonotype: One end of the junction varies from germline; a read error may be responsible. The V gene is TRBV11-1, the J gene TRBJ2-7, with 10 positions matching TRBD1. This CDR3 contains 15 residues. In germline, CDR1 is SGHAT, CDR2 FQDESV (reference sequence). The CDR3 loop reads CASNYTRDRGYEQCF. In DNA form, the CDR3 reads TGTGCCAGCAACTACACCCGGGACAGGGGTTACGAGCAGTGCTTC.

For this clonotype: The germline gene is not matched at one end of the junction; a read error may be the cause. V and J are TRBV28 and TRBJ2-3; D possibly corresponds to TRBD1 (5 bases). The CDR3 is 17 residues long. Germline CDR1 reads MDHEN; CDR2 reads SYDVKM. Here the CDR3 DNA reads TGTGCCAGGAGTTTTGACAGTATGAGGTGGGGCACAGATACGCAGTATTTT. This encodes CARSFDSMRWGTDTQYF.

For this clonotype: A much larger clone differs from this one at a single base, so this may be a read error. The chain is built from TRBV28 and TRBJ2-3; the match to TRBD2 covers 9 bases. The germline gives CDR1 MDHEN, CDR2 SYDVKM. The CDR3 extends over 14 amino acids. Germline trimming cut 5 bases from V and 12 bases from J; bases unmatched to any gene: 12. The CDR3 region is CASSALSREGLQYF. For the CDR3, the DNA is TGTGCCAGCAGTGCGTTATCGCGGGAGGGCCTACAGTATTTT.

As concerns this clonotype: One base away lies a much larger clone, so this may be a sequencing read error. J is TRBJ1-1 and V is TRBV28; weak D call: TRBD1 (6 bases). Trimming pared 7 bases from V and 5 bases from J, leaving 17 bases between. In germline, CDR1 is MDHEN, CDR2 SYDVKM. CDR3 length: 14 residues. As DNA, the CDR3 is TGTGCCAGCATTCCCCAACAGGGTCATACTGAAGCTTTCTTT. It translates to CASIPQQGHTEAFF.

This clonotype appeared a single time. The conserved phenylalanine or tryptophan is not found at the CDR3 terminus, so this likely reflects a read error. This chain links TRBV4-1 with TRBJ2-1; tentatively, D is TRBD2 (5 bases). The CDR3 consists of 15 residues. Deletions cut 6 bases from V and 9 bases from J, with 21 bases between. Germline V gene data show CDR1 as MGHRA and CDR2 as YSYEKL. The CDR3 nucleotides are TGCGCCAGCAGTCTCACGGACTCGAGAAGCGTTGAGCAGTTCATC. Protein: CASSLTDSRSVEQFI.

The CDR3 protein is CASGHYEDDEQFF. CDR3 DNA: TGTGCCAGCGGCCATTATGAGGACGATGAGCAGTTCTTC. V gene TRBV5-7 combines with J gene TRBJ2-1; D remains unclear. TRBV5-7 is annotated as an ORF whose role is uncertain. The CDR3 is made up of 13 amino acids. Trimming pared 7 bases from V and 8 bases from J, leaving 16 bases between.